Here is one T cell receptor (beta chain) with its context. Sequence at one end of the junction differs from germline and may be a read error. Sequencing used immunoSEQ multiplex PCR; TCRdb keeps in-frame clones, though not all of them. The data show 65,000 to 70,000 clones, with around 83% seen just once and 4.6% held by the top ten. The sample comes from a study of a mutant IDH1 vaccine in newly diagnosed glioma. Study in general: Before enrollment, patients got radiotherapy alone, temozolomide alone, or mostly the combination.

Time point in this sample: baseline, week 1 (first vaccination visit). The treatment: pre-vaccination baseline after standard-of-care therapy. The CDR3 consists of 14 residues. CDR1 is LNHDA, CDR2 SQIVND, per germline (reference sequence). The sample was peripheral blood mononuclear cells (PBMCs), taken from a glioma patient treated with radiotherapy, temozolomide or both. This TCR was recovered from a woman aged 18 to 35 with glioma. Some clones in this sample may be carry-over from other donors' samples. The chain has TRBV19 and TRBJ1-1; D remains unclear. The CDR3 reads CASSLDSQNTEAFF. CDR3 DNA sequence: TGTGCCAGTAGTTTAGACTCCCAGAACACTGAAGCTTTCTTT.